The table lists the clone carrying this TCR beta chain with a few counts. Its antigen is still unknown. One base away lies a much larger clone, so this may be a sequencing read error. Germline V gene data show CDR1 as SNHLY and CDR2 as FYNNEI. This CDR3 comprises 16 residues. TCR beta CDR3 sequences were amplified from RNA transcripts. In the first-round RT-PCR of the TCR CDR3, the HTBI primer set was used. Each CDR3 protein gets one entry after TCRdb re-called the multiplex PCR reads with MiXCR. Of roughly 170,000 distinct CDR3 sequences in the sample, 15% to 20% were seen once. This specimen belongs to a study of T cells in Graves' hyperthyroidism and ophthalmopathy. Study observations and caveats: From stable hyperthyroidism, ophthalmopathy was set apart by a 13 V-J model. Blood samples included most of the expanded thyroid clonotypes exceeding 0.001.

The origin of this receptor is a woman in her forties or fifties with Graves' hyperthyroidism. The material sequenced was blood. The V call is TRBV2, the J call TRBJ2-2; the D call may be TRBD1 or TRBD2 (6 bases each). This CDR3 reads CASSHSRDNMVGGLFF. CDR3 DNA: TGTGCCAGCAGCCATTCCCGGGACAATATGGTCGGGGGGCTGTTTTTT.